This entry features one T cell receptor (beta chain) sequence. This entry comes from a study of CD8 T cells in ankylosing spondylitis. CDR3 length: 14 amino acids. Germline CDR1 is SEHNR and CDR2 is FQNEAQ (reference sequence). Trimming took 5 bases from V and 7 from J; bases not matched to a gene: 5. TCRdb re-derived calls from the 5' RACE reads in MiXCR, one entry per CDR3 protein. The sample includes under 250,000 distinct CDR3 sequences, approximately 7.6% of them seen just once. The chain has TRBV7-9 and TRBJ2-7, with 13 bases lining up with TRBD2. The TCR originated in a female donor with ankylosing spondylitis or in good health (not recorded which). The sequencing sample was made of blood, either unsorted or a sorted T cell fraction (not recorded which). CDR3 sequence (DNA): TGTGCCAGCAGCCGTGAGGGACTAGCGGGAGAGCAGTACTTC. This sequence encodes CASSREGLAGEQYF.